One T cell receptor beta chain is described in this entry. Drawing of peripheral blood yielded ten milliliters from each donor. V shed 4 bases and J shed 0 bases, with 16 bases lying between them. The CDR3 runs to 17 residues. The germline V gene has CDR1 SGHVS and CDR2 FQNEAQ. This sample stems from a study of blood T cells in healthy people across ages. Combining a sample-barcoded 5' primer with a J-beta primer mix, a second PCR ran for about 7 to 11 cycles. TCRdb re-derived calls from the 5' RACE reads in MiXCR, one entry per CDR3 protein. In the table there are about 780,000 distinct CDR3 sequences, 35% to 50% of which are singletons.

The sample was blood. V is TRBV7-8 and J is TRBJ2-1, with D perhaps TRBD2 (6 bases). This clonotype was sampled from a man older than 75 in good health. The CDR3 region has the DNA TGTGCCAGCAGCTCAAACGGACTCGGGAGCTCCTACAATGAGCAGTTCTTC. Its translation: CASSSNGLGSSYNEQFF.